The clone carrying this T cell receptor (beta chain) was seen only a few times. One junction end does not reproduce the germline sequence, and a read error may be involved. Method: immunoSEQ multiplex PCR; TCRdb's copy keeps in-frame clones and lacks some. The sample comprises 13,000 to 15,000 clones, 30% of which are singletons, and approximately 5.7% rests with the top ten. The germline V gene has CDR1 SNHLY and CDR2 FYNNEI. This CDR3 region has 13 residues. The data stem from a study of tumour-infiltrating T cells in Burkitt lymphoma. Overall study context: Productive clonality predicted overall and progression-free survival.

Sequencing was carried out using tumor tissue. The source of this sequence is a human donor with diffuse large B-cell lymphoma. V usage is TRBV2 and J usage is TRBJ2-1; D remains unclear. In DNA, the CDR3 is TGTGTCAGCAGTGAACTACAGTACAATGAGCAGTTCTTC. Amino acid sequence: CVSSELQYNEQFF.